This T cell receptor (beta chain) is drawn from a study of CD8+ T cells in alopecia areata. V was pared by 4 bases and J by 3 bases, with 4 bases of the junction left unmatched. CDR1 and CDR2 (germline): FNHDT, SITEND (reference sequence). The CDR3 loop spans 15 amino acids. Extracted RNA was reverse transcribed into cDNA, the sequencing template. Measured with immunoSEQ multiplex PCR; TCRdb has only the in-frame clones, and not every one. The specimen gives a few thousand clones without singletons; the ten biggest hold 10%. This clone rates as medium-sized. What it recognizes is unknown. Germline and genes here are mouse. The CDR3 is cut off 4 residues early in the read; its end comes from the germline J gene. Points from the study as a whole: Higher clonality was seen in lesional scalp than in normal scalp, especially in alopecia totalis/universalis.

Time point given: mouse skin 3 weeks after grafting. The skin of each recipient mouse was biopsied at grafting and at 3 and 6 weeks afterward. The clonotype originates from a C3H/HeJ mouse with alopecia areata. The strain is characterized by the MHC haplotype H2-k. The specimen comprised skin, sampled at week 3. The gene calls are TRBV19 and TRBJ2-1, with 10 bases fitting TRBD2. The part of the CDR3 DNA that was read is TGTGCCAGCAGTTCCCGGACTGGGGGCTATGCT. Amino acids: CASSSRTGGYA. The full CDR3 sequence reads CASSSRTGGYAEQFF.